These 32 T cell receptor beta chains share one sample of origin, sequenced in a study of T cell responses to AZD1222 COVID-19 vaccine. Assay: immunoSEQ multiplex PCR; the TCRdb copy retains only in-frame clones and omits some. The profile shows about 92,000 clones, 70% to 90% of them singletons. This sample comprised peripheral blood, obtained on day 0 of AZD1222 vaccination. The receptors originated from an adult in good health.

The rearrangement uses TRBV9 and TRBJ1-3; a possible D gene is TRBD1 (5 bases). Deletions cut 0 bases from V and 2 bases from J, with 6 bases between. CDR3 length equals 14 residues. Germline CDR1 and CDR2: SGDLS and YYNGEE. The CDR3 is CASSVAGTGNTIYF. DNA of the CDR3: TGTGCCAGCAGCGTAGCAGGGACTGGAAACACCATATATTTT.

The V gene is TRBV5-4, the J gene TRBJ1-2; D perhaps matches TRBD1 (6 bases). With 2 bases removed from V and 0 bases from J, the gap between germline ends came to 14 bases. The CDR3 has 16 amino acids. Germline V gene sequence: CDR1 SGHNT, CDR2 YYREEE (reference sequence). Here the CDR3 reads CASSLGGGPTNYGYTF. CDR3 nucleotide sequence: TGTGCCAGCAGCTTAGGAGGGGGGCCGACTAACTATGGCTACACCTTC. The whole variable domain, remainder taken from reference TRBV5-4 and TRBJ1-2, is ETGVTQSPTHLIKTRGQQVTLRCSSQSGHNTVSWYQQALGQGPQFIFQYYREEENGRGNFPPRFSGLQFPNYSSELNVNALELDDSALYLCASSLGGGPTNYGYTFGSGTRLTVV.

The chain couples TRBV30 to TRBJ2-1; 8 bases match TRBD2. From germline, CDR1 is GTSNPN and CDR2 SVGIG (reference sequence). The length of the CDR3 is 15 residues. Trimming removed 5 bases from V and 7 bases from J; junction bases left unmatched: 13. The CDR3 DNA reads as TGTGCCTGGTGGGCACCGGGGGGGGCTTGGAATGAGCAGTTCTTC. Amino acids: CAWWAPGGAWNEQFF.

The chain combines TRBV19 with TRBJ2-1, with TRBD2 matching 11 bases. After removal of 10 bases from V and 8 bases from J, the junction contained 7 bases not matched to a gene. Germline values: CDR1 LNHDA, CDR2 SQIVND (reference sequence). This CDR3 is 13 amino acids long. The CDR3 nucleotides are TGTGCCACAAGACTAGCGGGGCTGTATGAGCAGTTCTTC. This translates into CATRLAGLYEQFF. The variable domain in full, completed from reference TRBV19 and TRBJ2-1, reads DGGITQSPKYLFRKEGQNVTLSCEQNLNHDAMYWYRQDPGQGLRLIYYSQIVNDFQKGDIAEGYSVSREKKESFPLTVTSAQKNPTAFYLCATRLAGLYEQFFGPGTRLTVL.

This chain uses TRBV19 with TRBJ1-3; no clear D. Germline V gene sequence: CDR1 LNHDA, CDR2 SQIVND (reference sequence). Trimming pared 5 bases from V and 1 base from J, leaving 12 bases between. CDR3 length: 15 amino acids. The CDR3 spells CASSPGTGSGNTIYF. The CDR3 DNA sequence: TGTGCCAGTAGTCCGGGTACGGGGTCTGGAAACACCATATATTTT.

Here the CDR3 DNA reads TGTGCCAGCACCGACCAGACAGGGCGACGAGAGCAGTACTTC. Encoded protein: CASTDQTGRREQYF. The rearrangement joins TRBV7-9 to TRBJ2-7; 7 bases are shared with TRBD1. Trimming removed 7 bases from V and 7 bases from J; junction bases left unmatched: 13. This CDR3 has 14 residues. Germline V gives CDR1 SEHNR, CDR2 FQNEAQ (reference sequence).

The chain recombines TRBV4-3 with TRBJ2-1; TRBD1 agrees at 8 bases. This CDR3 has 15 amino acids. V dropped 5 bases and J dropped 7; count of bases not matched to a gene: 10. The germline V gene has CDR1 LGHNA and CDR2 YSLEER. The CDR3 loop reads CASSGYRGFGNEQFF. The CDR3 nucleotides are TGCGCCAGCAGCGGTTACAGGGGGTTTGGGAATGAGCAGTTCTTC.

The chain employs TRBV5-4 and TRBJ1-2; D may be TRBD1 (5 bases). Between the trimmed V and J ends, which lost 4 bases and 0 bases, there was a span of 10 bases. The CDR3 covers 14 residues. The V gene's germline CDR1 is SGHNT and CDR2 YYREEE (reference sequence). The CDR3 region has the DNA TGTGCCAGCAGCCACGGGGGGGCTAACTATGGCTACACCTTC. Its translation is CASSHGGANYGYTF.

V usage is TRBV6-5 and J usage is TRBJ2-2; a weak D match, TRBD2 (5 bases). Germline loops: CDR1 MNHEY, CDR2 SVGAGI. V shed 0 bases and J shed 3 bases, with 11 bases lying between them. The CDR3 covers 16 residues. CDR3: CASSYSTGMDTGELFF. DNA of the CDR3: TGTGCCAGCAGTTACTCGACGGGAATGGACACCGGGGAGCTGTTTTTT.

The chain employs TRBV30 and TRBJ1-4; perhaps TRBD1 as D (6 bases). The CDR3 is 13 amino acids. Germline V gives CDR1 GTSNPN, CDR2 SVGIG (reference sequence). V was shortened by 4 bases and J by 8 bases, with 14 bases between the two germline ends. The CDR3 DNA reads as TGTGCCTGGAATCAGGGGAATAGGGAAAAACTGTTTTTT. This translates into CAWNQGNREKLFF. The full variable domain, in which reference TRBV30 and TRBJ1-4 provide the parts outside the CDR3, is SQTIHQWPATLVQPVGSPLSLECTVEGTSNPNLYWYRQAAGRGLQLLFYSVGIGQISSEVPQNLSASRPQDRQFILSSKKLLLSDSGFYLCAWNQGNREKLFFGSGTQLSVL.

This chain's CDR3 is CASSRRDGKHKNIQYF. CDR3 coding DNA: TGTGCCAGCAGCCGCCGGGACGGTAAACACAAAAACATTCAGTACTTC. The chain combines TRBV7-2 with TRBJ2-4; D is possibly TRBD1 or TRBD2 (5 bases each). Germline V gene data show CDR1 as SGHTA and CDR2 as FQGNSA. V lost 5 bases, J lost 3 bases, and 17 bases lay in between. This CDR3 contains 16 residues.

This CDR3 is CASSSAVNTGELFF. CDR3 nucleotides: TGCGCCAGCAGCTCGGCAGTGAACACCGGGGAGCTGTTTTTT. The gene calls are TRBV5-1 and TRBJ2-2; D uncertain. Germline CDR1 is SGHRS and CDR2 is YFSETQ. The CDR3 loop spans 14 amino acids. Trimming left V 3 bases short and J 1 base short, with 7 bases between.

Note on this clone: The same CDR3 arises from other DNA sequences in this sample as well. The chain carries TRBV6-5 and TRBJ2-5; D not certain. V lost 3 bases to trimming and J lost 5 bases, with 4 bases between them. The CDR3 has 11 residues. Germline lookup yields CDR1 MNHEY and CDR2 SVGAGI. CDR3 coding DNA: TGTGCCAGCAGTTATGGGGAGACCCAGTACTTC. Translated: CASSYGETQYF.

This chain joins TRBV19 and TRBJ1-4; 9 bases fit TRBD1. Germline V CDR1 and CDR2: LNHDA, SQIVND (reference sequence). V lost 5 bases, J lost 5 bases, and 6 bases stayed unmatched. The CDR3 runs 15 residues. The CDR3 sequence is CASSRRDRDNEKLFF. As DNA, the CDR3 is TGTGCCAGTAGTCGGAGGGACAGGGACAATGAAAAACTGTTTTTT.

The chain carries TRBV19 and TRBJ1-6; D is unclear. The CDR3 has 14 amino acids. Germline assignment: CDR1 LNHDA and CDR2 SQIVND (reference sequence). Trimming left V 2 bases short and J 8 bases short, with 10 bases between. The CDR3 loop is CASSISGRDSPLHF. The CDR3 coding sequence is TGTGCCAGTAGTATATCGGGGAGAGATTCACCCCTCCACTTT.

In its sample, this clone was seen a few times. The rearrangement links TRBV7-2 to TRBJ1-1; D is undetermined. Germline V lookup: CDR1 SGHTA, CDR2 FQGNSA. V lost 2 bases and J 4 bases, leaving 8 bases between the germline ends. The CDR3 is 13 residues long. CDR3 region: CASSLSVGTEAFF. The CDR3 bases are TGTGCCAGCAGCTTATCGGTAGGCACTGAAGCTTTCTTT.

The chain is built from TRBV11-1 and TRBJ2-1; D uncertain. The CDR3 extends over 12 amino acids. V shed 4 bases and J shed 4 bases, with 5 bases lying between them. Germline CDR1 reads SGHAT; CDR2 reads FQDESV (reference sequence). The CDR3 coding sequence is TGTGCCAGCAGCTCCCTATACAATGAGCAGTTCTTC. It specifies CASSSLYNEQFF.

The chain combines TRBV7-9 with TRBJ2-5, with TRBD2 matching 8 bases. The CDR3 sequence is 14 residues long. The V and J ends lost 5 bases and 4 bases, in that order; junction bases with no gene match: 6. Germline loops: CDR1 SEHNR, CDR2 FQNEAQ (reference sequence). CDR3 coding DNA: TGTGCCAGCAGCCCCGGGACTAGTAGAGAGACCCAGTACTTC. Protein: CASSPGTSRETQYF.

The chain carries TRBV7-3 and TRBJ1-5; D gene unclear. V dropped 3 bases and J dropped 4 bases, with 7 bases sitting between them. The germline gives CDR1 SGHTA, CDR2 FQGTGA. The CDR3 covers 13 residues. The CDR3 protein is CASSFGENQPQHF. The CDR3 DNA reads TGTGCCAGCAGCTTTGGAGAGAATCAGCCCCAGCATTTT.

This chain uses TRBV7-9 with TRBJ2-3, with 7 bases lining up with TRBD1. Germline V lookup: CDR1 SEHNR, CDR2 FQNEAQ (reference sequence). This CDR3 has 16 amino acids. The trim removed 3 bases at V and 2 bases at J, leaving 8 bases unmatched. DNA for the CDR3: TGTGCCAGCAGCTTTCCCGAGGGGGCTGTCACAGATACGCAGTATTTT. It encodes CASSFPEGAVTDTQYF.

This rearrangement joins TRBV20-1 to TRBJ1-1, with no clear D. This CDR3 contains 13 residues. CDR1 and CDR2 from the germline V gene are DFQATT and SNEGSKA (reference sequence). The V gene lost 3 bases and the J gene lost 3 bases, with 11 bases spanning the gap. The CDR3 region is CSASGGIHTEAFF. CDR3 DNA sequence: TGCAGTGCTAGTGGAGGGATCCACACTGAAGCTTTCTTT.

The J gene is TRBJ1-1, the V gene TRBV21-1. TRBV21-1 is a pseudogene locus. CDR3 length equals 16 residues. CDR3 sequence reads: CASSKARRAMNTEAFF. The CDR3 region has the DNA TGTGCCAGCAGCAAAGCGCGTCGGGCAATGAACACTGAAGCTTTCTTT.

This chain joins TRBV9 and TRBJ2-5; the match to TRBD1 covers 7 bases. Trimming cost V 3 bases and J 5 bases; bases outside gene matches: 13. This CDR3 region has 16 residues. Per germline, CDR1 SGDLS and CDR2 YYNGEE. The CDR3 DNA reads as TGTGCCAGCAGCGCCCCCTTGAACAGGGGAGACGAGACCCAGTACTTC. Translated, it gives CASSAPLNRGDETQYF.

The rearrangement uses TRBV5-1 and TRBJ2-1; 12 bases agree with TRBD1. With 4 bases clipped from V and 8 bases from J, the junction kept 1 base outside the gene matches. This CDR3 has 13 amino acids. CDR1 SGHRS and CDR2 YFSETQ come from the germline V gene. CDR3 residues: CASSGTGGHEQFF. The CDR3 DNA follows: TGCGCCAGCAGCGGGACAGGGGGCCATGAGCAGTTCTTC.

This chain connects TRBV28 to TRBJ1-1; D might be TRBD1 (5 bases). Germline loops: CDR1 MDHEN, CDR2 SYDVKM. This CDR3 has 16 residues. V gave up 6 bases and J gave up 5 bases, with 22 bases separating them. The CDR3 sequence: CASSQGILASGTEAFF. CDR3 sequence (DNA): TGTGCCAGCAGCCAGGGAATTCTAGCCTCGGGGACTGAAGCTTTCTTT.

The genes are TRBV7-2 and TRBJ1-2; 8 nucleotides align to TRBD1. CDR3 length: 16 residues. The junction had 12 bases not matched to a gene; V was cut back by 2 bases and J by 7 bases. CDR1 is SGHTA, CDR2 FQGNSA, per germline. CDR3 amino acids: CASSLISWGQDGGYTF. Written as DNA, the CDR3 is TGTGCCAGCAGCTTAATCTCGTGGGGACAGGATGGTGGCTACACCTTC.

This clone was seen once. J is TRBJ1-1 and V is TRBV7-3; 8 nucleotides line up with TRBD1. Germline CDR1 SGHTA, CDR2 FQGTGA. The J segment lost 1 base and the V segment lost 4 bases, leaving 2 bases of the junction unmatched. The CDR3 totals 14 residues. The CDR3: CASSSGQENTEAFF. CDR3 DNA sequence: TGTGCCAGCAGCTCGGGACAGGAGAACACTGAAGCTTTCTTT.

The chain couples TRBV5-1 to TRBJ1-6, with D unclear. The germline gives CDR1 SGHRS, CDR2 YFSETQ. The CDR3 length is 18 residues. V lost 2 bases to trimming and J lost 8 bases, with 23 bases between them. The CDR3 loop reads CASSLRPPSSLPHSPLHF. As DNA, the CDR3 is TGCGCCAGCAGCTTACGGCCCCCATCATCTCTTCCTCATTCACCCCTCCACTTT.

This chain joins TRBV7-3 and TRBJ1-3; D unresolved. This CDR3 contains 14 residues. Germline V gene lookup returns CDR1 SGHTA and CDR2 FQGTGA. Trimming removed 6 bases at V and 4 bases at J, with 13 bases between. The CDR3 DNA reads TGTGCCAGCAGTCTAGCGGGGTCCGGAAACACCATATATTTT. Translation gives CASSLAGSGNTIYF.

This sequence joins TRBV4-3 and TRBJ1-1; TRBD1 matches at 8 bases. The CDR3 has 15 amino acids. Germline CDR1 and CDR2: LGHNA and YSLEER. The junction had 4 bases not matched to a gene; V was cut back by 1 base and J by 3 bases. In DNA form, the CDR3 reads TGCGCCAGCAGCCAAGCAGGGGGCGAAGACACTGAAGCTTTCTTT. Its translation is CASSQAGGEDTEAFF.

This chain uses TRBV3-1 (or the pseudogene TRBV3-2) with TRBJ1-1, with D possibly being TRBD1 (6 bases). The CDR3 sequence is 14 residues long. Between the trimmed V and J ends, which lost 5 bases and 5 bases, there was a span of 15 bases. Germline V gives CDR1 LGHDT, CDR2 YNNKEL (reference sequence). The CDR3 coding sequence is TGTGCCAGCAGCGGACAGCGAACATGGACTGAAGCTTTCTTT. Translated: CASSGQRTWTEAFF.

The CDR3 DNA reads TGTGCCAGCAGCTTTCGGTCCTACGAGCAGTACTTC. Its protein is CASSFRSYEQYF. J is TRBJ2-7 and V is TRBV7-9, with no clear D. The germline CDR1 and CDR2 sequences are SEHNR and FQNEAQ (reference sequence). V lost 3 bases to trimming and J lost 1 base, with 4 bases between them. There are 12 residues in the CDR3.